A single sample gave rise to the 24 T cell receptor beta chains below, sequenced in a study of blood T cells in healthy people across ages (dated by TCRdb to the mid-2010s). Libraries came from 5' RACE. The run used an Illumina HiSeq 2500. A second 7 to 11 cycle PCR used a sample-barcoded 5' primer and a J-beta primer mix. TCRdb redid the processing of the public reads, applying fastp at Q25 and MiXCR, and retained in-frame beta chains. Merged by CDR3 protein, the rows form single entries marked with the most common genes and DNA. The sample table holds hundreds of thousands of distinct CDR3 sequences, of which roughly 43% were seen once. The top ten constitute roughly 13% of the sample. Sequencing input: blood. The receptors derive from a man under 40 in good health.

The chain uses TRBV7-6 and TRBJ2-1; 11 bases map to TRBD2. This CDR3 is built from 17 residues. Trimming at V came to 2 bases and at J to 7 bases, leaving 10 bases not matched to a gene. The V gene's germline CDR1 is SGHVS and CDR2 FNYEAQ. The CDR3 sequence: CASSLLAGGASKNEQFF. In DNA, the CDR3 is TGTGCCAGCAGCTTATTAGCGGGGGGGGCCAGTAAAAATGAGCAGTTCTTC. The variable domain in full, completed from reference TRBV7-6 and TRBJ2-1, reads GAGVSQSPRYKVTKRGQDVALRCDPISGHVSLYWYRQALGQGPEFLTYFNYEAQQDKSGLPNDRFSAERPEGSISTLTIQRTEQRDSAMYRCASSLLAGGASKNEQFFGPGTRLTVL.

This clonotype has a handful of counts. The chain joins TRBV5-5 to TRBJ1-2, with D maybe TRBD1 (5 bases). Per germline, CDR1 SGHKS and CDR2 YYEKEE (reference sequence). The CDR3 covers 12 residues. V shed 4 bases and J shed 4 bases, with 8 bases lying between them. CDR3 protein: CASSQDIYGYTF. In DNA form, the CDR3 reads TGTGCCAGCAGCCAGGACATCTATGGCTACACCTTC.

The V and J genes are TRBV6-2 or TRBV6-3 and TRBJ2-3; D possibly corresponds to TRBD2 (6 bases). This CDR3 spans 15 amino acids. Germline V lookup: CDR1 MNHEY, CDR2 SVGEGT. The V and J ends lost 5 bases and 3 bases respectively, with 15 bases between them. CDR3 DNA sequence: TGTGCCAGCAGTCCCCTCGGGACTCGAACAGATACGCAGTATTTT. It specifies CASSPLGTRTDTQYF.

The V gene is TRBV6-2 or TRBV6-3, the J gene TRBJ2-5, with TRBD2 matching over 12 bases. The J call is doubtful: the DNA matches TRBJ2-7 better. This CDR3 is built from 17 residues. From germline, CDR1 is MNHEY and CDR2 SVGEGT. DNA of the CDR3: TGTGCCAGCAGCCTTGTTGCTAGCGGGGGGGCGTCGTACGAGCAGTACTTC. Protein sequence: CASSLVASGGASYEQYF.

A remark on this clonotype: Mismatch with germline at one junction end may stem from a read error. The chain uses TRBV7-9 and TRBJ2-3, with 11 bases matching TRBD2. Germline assignment: CDR1 SEHNR and CDR2 FQNEAQ (reference sequence). The CDR3 has 16 residues. The CDR3 sequence is CASSVATSGGGETQYF. Written as DNA, the CDR3 is TGTGCCAGCAGCGTAGCTACTAGCGGGGGTGGTGAAACGCAGTATTTT. The full variable domain, completed using reference TRBV7-9 and TRBJ2-3, is DTGVSQNPRHKITKRGQNVTFRCDPISEHNRLYWYRQTLGQGPEFLTYFQNEAQLEKSRLLSDRFSAERPKGSFSTLEIQRTEQGDSAMYLCASSVATSGGGETQYFGPGTRLTVL.

The rearrangement joins TRBV28 to TRBJ2-6; D gene ambiguous. V shed 6 bases and J shed 6 bases, with 12 bases lying between them. CDR1 and CDR2 (germline): MDHEN, SYDVKM. The CDR3 totals 14 residues. CDR3 loop: CASSPDSVANVLTF. DNA for the CDR3: TGTGCCAGCAGCCCCGACTCGGTGGCCAACGTCCTGACTTTC.

V gene TRBV7-2 combines with J gene TRBJ2-1; TRBD2 matches at 8 bases. V gave up 0 bases and J gave up 7 bases; unmatched junction bases: 8. The germline CDR1 and CDR2 sequences are SGHTA and FQGNSA. CDR3 length: 16 amino acids. The CDR3 reads CASSLARSAGGNEQFF. For the CDR3, the DNA is TGTGCCAGCAGCTTAGCGCGTTCCGCGGGGGGAAATGAGCAGTTCTTC.

The CDR3 nucleotides are TGTGCCATCAGCCCCATGGGGTATGGCTACACCTTC. Its translation: CAISPMGYGYTF. The chain carries TRBV10-3 and TRBJ1-2; D unresolved. Trimming cost V 6 bases and J 5 bases, with 10 bases left between them. Germline assignment: CDR1 ENHRY and CDR2 SYGVKD. The CDR3 is 12 residues long.

V usage is TRBV29-1 and J usage is TRBJ2-7, with a possible D match to TRBD1 (5 bases). CDR1 and CDR2 from the germline V gene are SQVTM and ANQGSEA. Deletions cut 6 bases from V and 1 base from J, with 13 bases between. The length of the CDR3 is 13 residues. This CDR3 reads CSVTTRDSYEQYF. DNA of the CDR3: TGCAGCGTCACTACCAGGGATTCCTACGAGCAGTACTTC.

This clonotype was counted at least ten times. The V gene is TRBV27, the J gene TRBJ2-7, with D maybe TRBD2 (5 bases). CDR1 is MNHEY and CDR2 is SMNVEV in the germline V gene (reference sequence). CDR3 length: 13 residues. The V gene lost 5 bases and the J gene lost 2 bases, with 10 bases spanning the gap. CDR3 DNA sequence: TGTGCCAGCAGTCTTGGACTGACCTACGAGCAGTACTTC. This sequence encodes CASSLGLTYEQYF.

V and J are TRBV11-2 and TRBJ1-6, with D uncertain. Trimming took off 0 bases at V and 7 bases at J, with 10 bases between the two ends. Germline lookup yields CDR1 SGHAT and CDR2 FQNNGV. The CDR3 has 15 residues. The CDR3, as DNA: TGTGCCAGCAGCTTAGATGCGGGTAGCAATTCACCCCTCCACTTT. Translating gives CASSLDAGSNSPLHF.

The rearrangement uses TRBV20-1 and TRBJ2-7; 13 nucleotides line up with TRBD2. The length of the CDR3 is 15 residues. Germline CDR1 reads DFQATT; CDR2 reads SNEGSKA (reference sequence). V was clipped by 7 bases and J by 5 bases; unmatched bases: 11. The CDR3 spells CSVSLGTSGVNEQYF. The CDR3 DNA is TGCAGTGTCTCTCTCGGGACTAGCGGGGTCAACGAGCAGTACTTC.

This rearrangement joins TRBV6-5 to TRBJ2-7; D may match TRBD1 or TRBD2 (5 bases each). This CDR3 has 15 residues. V shed 2 bases and J shed 2 bases, with 13 bases lying between them. CDR1 MNHEY and CDR2 SVGAGI come from the germline V gene. This CDR3 is CASSYVGGRAYEQYF. The CDR3 coding sequence is TGTGCCAGCAGTTACGTTGGGGGAAGGGCCTACGAGCAGTACTTC.

This CDR3 reads CASSVEATGGEQFF. The CDR3 DNA reads TGCGCCAGCAGCGTGGAGGCAACGGGGGGTGAGCAGTTCTTC. The chain joins TRBV5-1 to TRBJ2-1; 7 bases map to TRBD2. The ends lost 4 bases at V and 9 bases at J; junction bases unmatched: 10. The CDR3 length is 14 residues. Germline CDR1 reads SGHRS; CDR2 reads YFSETQ.

In its sample, this clonotype was seen a few times. The chain joins TRBV4-1 to TRBJ2-5, with 7 positions matching TRBD1. The length of the CDR3 is 14 residues. V trimming: 1 base; J trimming: 1 base; junction bases outside the gene matches: 0. Germline CDR1 reads MGHRA; CDR2 reads YSYEKL. The CDR3: CASSQGDSQETQYF. In DNA, the CDR3 is TGCGCCAGCAGCCAAGGGGACAGCCAAGAGACCCAGTACTTC.

J is TRBJ1-5 and V is TRBV28; D is perhaps TRBD1 (5 bases). V was shortened by 5 bases and J by 3 bases, with 17 bases between the two germline ends. This CDR3 contains 16 residues. Germline V lookup: CDR1 MDHEN, CDR2 SYDVKM. CDR3 amino acids: CASSPWGRQNNQPQHF. CDR3 bases: TGTGCCAGCAGTCCCTGGGGCAGGCAGAACAATCAGCCCCAGCATTTT.

In regard to this clonotype: A much larger clone differs from this one at a single base, so this may be a read error. The genes are TRBV29-1 and TRBJ2-1, with D perhaps TRBD1 (6 bases). Looked up from germline, CDR1 is SQVTM and CDR2 is ANQGSEA. This CDR3 region has 11 residues. CDR3 amino acids: CSGERGNEQFF. As DNA, the CDR3 is TGCAGCGGTGAAAGGGGGAATGAGCAGTTCTTC.

This clonotype was detected a few times. The chain links TRBV6-5 to TRBJ2-7, with TRBD1 as a possible D gene (7 bases). Germline V gene sequence: CDR1 MNHEY, CDR2 SVGAGI. V gave up 5 bases and J gave up 1 base, with 18 bases separating them. The CDR3 has 16 residues. The CDR3 spells CASSPSGGTDSYEQYF. The CDR3 nucleotides are TGTGCCAGCAGTCCTTCAGGGGGGACGGATTCCTACGAGCAGTACTTC.

This clonotype was seen a handful of times. V gene TRBV20-1 combines with J gene TRBJ2-3; 9 bases align to TRBD2. The CDR3 has 15 amino acids. The V gene's germline CDR1 is DFQATT and CDR2 SNEGSKA (reference sequence). J gave up 4 bases and V 5 bases, and 10 bases lay outside the gene matches. CDR3 region: CSAWDSRGGPDTQYF. CDR3 nucleotide sequence: TGCAGTGCTTGGGATTCGCGGGGGGGCCCAGATACGCAGTATTTT.

The chain uses TRBV28 and TRBJ1-2, with a weak D call TRBD1 (5 bases). The V end was cut by 9 bases, the J end by 3 bases, with 17 bases between. Germline CDR1 MDHEN, CDR2 SYDVKM. The CDR3 is 14 residues long. The CDR3 coding sequence is TGTGCCAGAGAAGGTGCGGGGGGGGACTATGGCTACACCTTC. Translating it yields CAREGAGGDYGYTF.

This sequence joins TRBV5-1 and TRBJ2-3; a weak D match, TRBD1 (7 bases). The CDR3 has 15 amino acids. Trimming took 2 bases from V and 2 from J, leaving 12 bases between them. CDR1 is SGHRS and CDR2 is YFSETQ in the germline V gene. For the CDR3, the DNA is TGCGCCAGCAGCTTTGCGGGACAGACCACAGATACGCAGTATTTT. Translating gives CASSFAGQTTDTQYF. Full variable domain (outside the CDR3, taken from reference TRBV5-1 and TRBJ2-3): KAGVTQTPRYLIKTRGQQVTLSCSPISGHRSVSWYQQTPGQGLQFLFEYFSETQRNKGNFPGRFSGRQFSNSRSEMNVSTLELGDSALYLCASSFAGQTTDTQYFGPGTRLTVL.

The DNA of the CDR3 is TGCGCCAGCAGCCGGGACAATGAGCAGTACTTC. This translates into CASSRDNEQYF. This chain joins TRBV4-1 and TRBJ2-5; D possibly corresponds to TRBD1 (6 bases). The CDR3 has 11 amino acids. Germline-derived CDR1 and CDR2 are MGHRA and YSYEKL. The V gene lost 4 bases and the J gene lost 11 bases, with 11 bases spanning the gap.

In its sample, this clonotype was seen many times. The genes are TRBV25-1 and TRBJ2-1; 8 nucleotides line up with TRBD2. Germline loops: CDR1 MGHDK, CDR2 SYGVNS. The CDR3 totals 15 residues. V trimming: 6 bases; J trimming: 5 bases; junction bases outside the gene matches: 9. The CDR3 nucleotides read TGTGCCAGCAGCGGGGGGGCGAAGAACCACAATGAGCAGTTCTTC. It specifies CASSGGAKNHNEQFF.

The genes are TRBV30 and TRBJ2-3; D gene uncertain. The CDR3 contains 13 residues. V lost 0 bases and J 3 bases, leaving 7 bases between the germline ends. From germline, CDR1 is GTSNPN and CDR2 SVGIG (reference sequence). The chain's CDR3 is CAWSVPGTDTQYF. The DNA for the CDR3 is TGTGCCTGGAGTGTACCTGGGACAGATACGCAGTATTTT.